The next 21 T cell receptor beta chains were all read from a single sample in a study of CD8 T cells in Susac syndrome. After extraction with the RNeasy kit, roughly 0.45 to 1 ug of the RNA was reverse transcribed using random hexamers. TCRdb fed the immunoSEQ multiplex PCR reads into MiXCR, producing one record per CDR3 protein. This sample yields 200,000 or so distinct CDR3 sequences, of which approximately 95% are seen a single time; around 0.16% belongs to the top ten. The material sequenced was CD8+ T cells from PBMCs. The receptors originated from a human donor with Susac syndrome.

The chain has TRBV27 and TRBJ2-7; possibly TRBD1 or TRBD2 for D (5 bases each). The CDR3 runs to 14 residues. The germline CDR1 and CDR2 sequences are MNHEY and SMNVEV (reference sequence). Trimming took 3 bases from V and 4 from J, leaving 13 bases between them. CDR3 protein: CASSLRGAPYEQYF. CDR3 sequence (DNA): TGTGCCAGCAGTTTGAGAGGGGCCCCGTACGAGCAGTACTTC.

The V and J genes are TRBV6-2 or TRBV6-3 and TRBJ2-3; D might be TRBD1 (6 bases). The CDR3 contains 17 residues. Germline assignment: CDR1 MNHEY and CDR2 SVGEGT. The V gene lost 8 bases and the J gene lost 2 bases, with 23 bases spanning the gap. For the CDR3, the DNA is TGTGCCAGCGTAGCGATGGACAGCATCAGCACCACAGATACGCAGTATTTT. It is translated as CASVAMDSISTTDTQYF.

This chain joins TRBV18 and TRBJ1-2; D uncertain. The ends were cut back, 4 bases at V and 0 bases at J, with 21 bases in the middle. Germline CDR1 is KGHSH and CDR2 is LQKENI. The CDR3 covers 18 residues. The CDR3 DNA reads TGTGCCAGCTCACAAATTAGAGGACTTGCGAAAGCTAACTATGGCTACACCTTC. Translation: CASSQIRGLAKANYGYTF.

The chain has TRBV7-9 and TRBJ2-1; 10 nucleotides align to TRBD2. Germline CDR1 and CDR2: SEHNR and FQNEAQ (reference sequence). CDR3 length: 17 amino acids. Trimming cost V 4 bases and J 4 bases; bases outside gene matches: 10. This CDR3 is CASSSPLSSGGYNEQFF. The CDR3 region has the DNA TGTGCCAGCAGCTCTCCTTTGTCTAGCGGGGGATACAATGAGCAGTTCTTC.

The chain recombines TRBV18 with TRBJ2-1, with D maybe TRBD2 (6 bases). The germline CDR1 and CDR2 sequences are KGHSH and LQKENI. V gave up 2 bases and J gave up 6 bases, with 20 bases separating them. This CDR3 contains 17 residues. The CDR3 DNA is TGTGCCAGCTCACCATCGCGGGACGGAGCTCTTCTCAATGAGCAGTTCTTC. Amino acid sequence: CASSPSRDGALLNEQFF.

CDR3 in DNA: TGCAGTGCCGGGAACTGGGAGCAGTACTTC. It codes for CSAGNWEQYF. The gene calls are TRBV20-1 and TRBJ2-7; a possible D gene is TRBD2 (5 bases). Germline loops: CDR1 DFQATT, CDR2 SNEGSKA (reference sequence). V lost 6 bases, J lost 7 bases, and 10 bases lay in between. The CDR3 is 10 amino acids.

This chain's CDR3 is CASSLGRIMSTGEQYF. In DNA form, the CDR3 reads TGTGCCAGCAGCTTGGGCCGGATTATGAGTACTGGCGAGCAGTACTTC. The gene calls are TRBV5-4 and TRBJ2-7; D not certain. Trimming removed 0 bases at V and 6 bases at J, with 19 bases between. CDR1 and CDR2 (germline): SGHNT, YYREEE (reference sequence). The CDR3 is 16 residues long.

V usage is TRBV29-1 and J usage is TRBJ2-4, with D perhaps TRBD2 (5 bases). The CDR3 spans 15 residues. The V end was cut by 3 bases, the J end by 8 bases, with 20 bases between. CDR1 is SQVTM, CDR2 ANQGSEA, per germline. In DNA, the CDR3 is TGCAGCGTTGAGTCACTCCAAGGAGCGGAGGACATTCAGTACTTC. Encoded protein: CSVESLQGAEDIQYF.

The chain employs TRBV15 and TRBJ1-5; 7 bases line up with TRBD1. The CDR3 loop spans 14 amino acids. The germline V gene encodes CDR1 LNHNV and CDR2 YYDKDF (reference sequence). V lost 5 bases, J lost 3 bases, and 4 bases stayed unmatched. The CDR3, as DNA: TGTGCCACCAGCTCCGGGACAGACAATCAGCCCCAGCATTTT. It translates to CATSSGTDNQPQHF.

The rearrangement links TRBV28 to TRBJ2-1, with TRBD2 matching over 9 bases. V lost 10 bases, J lost 3 bases, and 13 bases stayed unmatched. The CDR3 runs 16 residues. Per germline, CDR1 MDHEN and CDR2 SYDVKM. Written as DNA, the CDR3 is TGTGCCATCGCAGACCTACTAGCGGGCGTCTACAATGAGCAGTTCTTC. As protein: CAIADLLAGVYNEQFF.

This sequence joins TRBV20-1 and TRBJ2-1; D is unresolved. The CDR3 covers 10 residues. The germline V gene encodes CDR1 DFQATT and CDR2 SNEGSKA (reference sequence). The ends were cut back, 3 bases at V and 10 bases at J, with 7 bases in the middle. CDR3 loop: CSARTSEQFF. CDR3 nucleotides: TGCAGTGCTAGGACTTCCGAGCAGTTCTTC.

The DNA for the CDR3 is TGTGCCAGCAGCCCGGACAGGTGGGCTGAAGCTTTCTTT. Its translation: CASSPDRWAEAFF. The chain uses TRBV14 and TRBJ1-1, with 7 bases lining up with TRBD1. The CDR3 has 13 residues. Germline CDR1 and CDR2: SGHDN and FVKESK. V lost 4 bases and J lost 6; bases outside the gene matches: 5.

The genes are TRBV27 and TRBJ1-6; 10 bases align to TRBD1. There are 15 residues in the CDR3. The germline gives CDR1 MNHEY, CDR2 SMNVEV (reference sequence). J lost 8 bases, V lost 5 bases, and 6 bases had no gene match. CDR3 coding DNA: TGTGCCAGCAGTCCCTCGACAGGGGGCTATTCACCCCTCCACTTT. As protein: CASSPSTGGYSPLHF.

The rearrangement joins TRBV20-1 to TRBJ1-5, with no clear D. With 6 bases removed from V and 9 bases from J, the gap between germline ends came to 21 bases. Germline values: CDR1 DFQATT, CDR2 SNEGSKA (reference sequence). The CDR3 length is 14 residues. The CDR3, as DNA: TGCAGTGCCCGACATGGGAGTTTTGGGCCGCCCCAGCATTTT. It encodes CSARHGSFGPPQHF.

This chain connects TRBV13 to TRBJ1-3; no clear D gene. Trimming cost V 5 bases and J 2 bases, with 7 bases left between them. CDR3 length equals 13 residues. Germline V gives CDR1 PRHDT, CDR2 FYEKMQ (reference sequence). The CDR3 protein is CASSLRTGNTIYF. The CDR3 DNA is TGTGCCAGCAGCCTACGGACTGGAAACACCATATATTTT.

The J gene is TRBJ1-5, the V gene TRBV28; D is possibly TRBD1 (6 bases). The CDR3 is made up of 14 amino acids. CDR1 and CDR2 from the germline V gene are MDHEN and SYDVKM. Trimming left V 2 bases short and J 5 bases short, with 10 bases between. The CDR3 DNA is TGTGCCAGCAGTTTAAGGGGGGCGGATCAGCCCCAGCATTTT. It encodes CASSLRGADQPQHF. The complete variable domain, with remaining parts taken from reference TRBV28 and TRBJ1-5, reads DVKVTQSSRYLVKRTGEKVFLECVQDMDHENMFWYRQDPGLGLRLIYFSYDVKMKEKGDIPEGYSVSREKKERFSLILESASTNQTSMYLCASSLRGADQPQHFGDGTRLSIL.

V usage is TRBV11-2 and J usage is TRBJ2-1; D assignment may be TRBD1 or TRBD2 (5 bases each). Germline loops: CDR1 SGHAT, CDR2 FQNNGV. The ends were cut back, 2 bases at V and 7 bases at J, with 15 bases in the middle. CDR3 length equals 15 residues. The CDR3 sequence is CASSLREGIPNEQFF. The DNA for the CDR3 is TGTGCCAGCAGCTTACGAGAGGGGATTCCTAATGAGCAGTTCTTC.

The J gene is TRBJ2-6, the V gene TRBV9; a weak D match, TRBD1 (6 bases). Germline CDR1 is SGDLS and CDR2 is YYNGEE. This CDR3 is 17 amino acids long. The V gene lost 0 bases and the J gene lost 1 base, with 11 bases spanning the gap. The CDR3 protein is CASSVEGQPSGANVLTF. The CDR3 coding sequence is TGTGCCAGCAGCGTAGAAGGACAGCCATCTGGGGCCAACGTCCTGACTTTC.

The chain links TRBV27 to TRBJ1-1, with D possibly being TRBD1 (5 bases). V was cut by 10 bases and J by 0 bases, with 12 bases left in between. The CDR3 is 13 residues long. Germline lookup yields CDR1 MNHEY and CDR2 SMNVEV (reference sequence). CDR3 sequence (DNA): TGTGCCACCTGGGGCGTGATGAACACTGAAGCTTTCTTT. As protein: CATWGVMNTEAFF.

Only one count was recorded for this clonotype. V gene TRBV7-3 combines with J gene TRBJ2-7, with 7 bases identical to TRBD1. V gave up 5 bases and J gave up 6 bases; unmatched junction bases: 4. The CDR3 is 12 amino acids. Germline assignment: CDR1 SGHTA and CDR2 FQGTGA. CDR3 sequence reads: CASSDRVSEQYF. CDR3 DNA sequence: TGTGCCAGCAGCGACAGGGTGAGCGAGCAGTACTTC.

The chain employs TRBV5-1 and TRBJ2-1; D is unresolved. V was pared by 0 bases and J by 5 bases, with 9 bases between. The CDR3 spans 14 residues. Germline CDR1 reads SGHRS; CDR2 reads YFSETQ. The CDR3, as DNA: TGCGCCAGCAGCTTGGAGGGATGGGACAATGAGCAGTTCTTC. Its protein product is CASSLEGWDNEQFF.